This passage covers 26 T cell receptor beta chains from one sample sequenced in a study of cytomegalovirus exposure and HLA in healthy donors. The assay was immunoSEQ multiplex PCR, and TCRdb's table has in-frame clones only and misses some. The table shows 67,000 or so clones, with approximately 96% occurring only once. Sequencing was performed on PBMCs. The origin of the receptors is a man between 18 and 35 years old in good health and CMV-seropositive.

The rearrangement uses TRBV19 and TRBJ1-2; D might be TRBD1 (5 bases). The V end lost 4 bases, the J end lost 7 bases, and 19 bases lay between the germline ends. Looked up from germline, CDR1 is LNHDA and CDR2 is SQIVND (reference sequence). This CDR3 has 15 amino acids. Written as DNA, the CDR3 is TGTGCCAGTAGTACCGGAGGGGAGGGTATAAGTGGCTACACCTTC. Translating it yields CASSTGGEGISGYTF.

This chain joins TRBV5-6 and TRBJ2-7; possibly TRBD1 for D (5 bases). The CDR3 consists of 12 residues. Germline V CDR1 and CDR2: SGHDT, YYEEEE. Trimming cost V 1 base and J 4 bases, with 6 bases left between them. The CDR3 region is CASSLRGYEQYF. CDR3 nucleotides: TGTGCCAGCAGCTTGAGGGGTTACGAGCAGTACTTC.

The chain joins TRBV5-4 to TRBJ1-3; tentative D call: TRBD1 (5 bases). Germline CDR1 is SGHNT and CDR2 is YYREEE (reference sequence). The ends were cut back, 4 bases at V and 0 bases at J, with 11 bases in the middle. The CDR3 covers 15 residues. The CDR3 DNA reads TGTGCCAGCAGCCATACGCAGGGCTCTGGAAACACCATATATTTT. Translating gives CASSHTQGSGNTIYF.

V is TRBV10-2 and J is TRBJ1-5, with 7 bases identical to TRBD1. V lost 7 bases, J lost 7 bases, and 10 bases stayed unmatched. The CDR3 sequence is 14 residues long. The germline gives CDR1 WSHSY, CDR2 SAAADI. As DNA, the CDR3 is TGCGCCAGCACACAGACTACAGGGGACCAGCCCCAGCATTTT. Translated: CASTQTTGDQPQHF.

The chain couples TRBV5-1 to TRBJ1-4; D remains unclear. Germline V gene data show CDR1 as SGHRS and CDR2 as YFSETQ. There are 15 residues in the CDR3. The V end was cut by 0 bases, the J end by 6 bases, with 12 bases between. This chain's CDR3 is CASSLDTRPDEKLFF. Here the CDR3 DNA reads TGCGCCAGCAGCTTGGATACGCGGCCAGATGAAAAACTGTTTTTT. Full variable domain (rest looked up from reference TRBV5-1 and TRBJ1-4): KAGVTQTPRYLIKTRGQQVTLSCSPISGHRSVSWYQQTPGQGLQFLFEYFSETQRNKGNFPGRFSGRQFSNSRSEMNVSTLELGDSALYLCASSLDTRPDEKLFFGSGTQLSVL.

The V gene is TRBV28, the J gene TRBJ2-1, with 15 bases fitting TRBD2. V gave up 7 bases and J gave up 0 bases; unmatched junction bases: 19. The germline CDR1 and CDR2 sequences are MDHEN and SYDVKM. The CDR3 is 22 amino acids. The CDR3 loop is CASTPWTSGRAEIGRSYNEQFF. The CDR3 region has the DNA TGTGCCAGCACCCCATGGACTAGCGGGAGGGCCGAAATAGGCCGCTCCTACAATGAGCAGTTCTTC.

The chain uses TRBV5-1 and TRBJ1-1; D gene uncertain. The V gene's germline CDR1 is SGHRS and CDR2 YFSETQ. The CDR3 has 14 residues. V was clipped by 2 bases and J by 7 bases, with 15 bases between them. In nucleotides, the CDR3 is TGCGCCAGCAGCTTTTCGAGGGAGGGCTATGAAGCTTTCTTT. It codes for CASSFSREGYEAFF.

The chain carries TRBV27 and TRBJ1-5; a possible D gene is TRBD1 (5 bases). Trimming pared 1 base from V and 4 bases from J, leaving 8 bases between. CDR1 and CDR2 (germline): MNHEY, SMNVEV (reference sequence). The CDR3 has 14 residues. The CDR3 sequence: CASSLYQGNQPQHF. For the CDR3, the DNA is TGTGCCAGCAGTTTATACCAGGGAAATCAGCCCCAGCATTTT.

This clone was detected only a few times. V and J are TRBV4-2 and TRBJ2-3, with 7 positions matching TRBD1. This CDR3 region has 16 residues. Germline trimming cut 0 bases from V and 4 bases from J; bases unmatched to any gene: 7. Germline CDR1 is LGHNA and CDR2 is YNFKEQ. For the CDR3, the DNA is TGTGCCAGCAGCCAAGAAATGTCCCAGGGGGCAGATACGCAGTATTTT. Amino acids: CASSQEMSQGADTQYF.

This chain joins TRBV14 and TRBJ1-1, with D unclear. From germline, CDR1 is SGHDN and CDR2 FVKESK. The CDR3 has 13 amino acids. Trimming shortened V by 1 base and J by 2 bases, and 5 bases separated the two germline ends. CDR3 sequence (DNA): TGTGCCAGCAGCCAAGTAGTTAACACTGAAGCTTTCTTT. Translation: CASSQVVNTEAFF.

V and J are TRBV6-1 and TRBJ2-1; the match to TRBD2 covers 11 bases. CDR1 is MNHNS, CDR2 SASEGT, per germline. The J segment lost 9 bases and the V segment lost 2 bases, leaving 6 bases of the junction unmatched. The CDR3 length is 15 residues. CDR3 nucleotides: TGTGCCAGCAGTGAAAGAAGTCTAGCGGGAGGTGAGCAGTTCTTC. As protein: CASSERSLAGGEQFF.

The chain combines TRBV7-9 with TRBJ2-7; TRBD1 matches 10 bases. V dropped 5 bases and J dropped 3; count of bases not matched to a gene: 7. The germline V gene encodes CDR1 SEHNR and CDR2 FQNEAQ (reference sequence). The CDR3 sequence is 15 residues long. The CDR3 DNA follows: TGTGCCAGCAGCCCCAGACAGGGGGCTGGCTACGAGCAGTACTTC. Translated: CASSPRQGAGYEQYF.

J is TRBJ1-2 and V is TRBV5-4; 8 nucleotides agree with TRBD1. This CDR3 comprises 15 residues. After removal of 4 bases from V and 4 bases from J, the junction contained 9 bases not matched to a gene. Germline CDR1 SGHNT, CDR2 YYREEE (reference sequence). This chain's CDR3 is CASSTRTGRSYGYTF. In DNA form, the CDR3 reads TGTGCCAGCAGCACCCGGACAGGGCGAAGCTATGGCTACACCTTC.

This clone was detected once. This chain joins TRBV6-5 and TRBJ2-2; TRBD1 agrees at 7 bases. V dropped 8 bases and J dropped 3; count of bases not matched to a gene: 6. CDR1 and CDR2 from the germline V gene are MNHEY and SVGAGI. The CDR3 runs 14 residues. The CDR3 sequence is CASGWTGDTGELFF. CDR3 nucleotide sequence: TGTGCCAGCGGGTGGACAGGCGACACCGGGGAGCTGTTTTTT.

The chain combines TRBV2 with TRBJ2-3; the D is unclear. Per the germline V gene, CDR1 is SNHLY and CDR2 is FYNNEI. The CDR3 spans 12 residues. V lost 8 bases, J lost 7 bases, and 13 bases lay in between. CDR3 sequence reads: CASVTEVNTQYF. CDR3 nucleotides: TGTGCCAGCGTAACCGAGGTTAATACGCAGTATTTT.

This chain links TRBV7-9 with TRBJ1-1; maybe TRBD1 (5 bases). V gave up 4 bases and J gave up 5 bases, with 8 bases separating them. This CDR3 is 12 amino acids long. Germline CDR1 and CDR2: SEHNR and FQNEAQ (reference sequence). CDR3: CASSWGGTEAFF. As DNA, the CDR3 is TGTGCCAGCAGCTGGGGGGGGACTGAAGCTTTCTTT.

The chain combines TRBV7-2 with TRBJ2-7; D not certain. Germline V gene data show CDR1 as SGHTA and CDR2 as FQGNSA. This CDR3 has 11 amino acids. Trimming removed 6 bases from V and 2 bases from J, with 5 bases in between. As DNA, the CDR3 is TGTGCCAGCAGTTCCGCCTACGAGCAGTACTTC. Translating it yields CASSSAYEQYF.

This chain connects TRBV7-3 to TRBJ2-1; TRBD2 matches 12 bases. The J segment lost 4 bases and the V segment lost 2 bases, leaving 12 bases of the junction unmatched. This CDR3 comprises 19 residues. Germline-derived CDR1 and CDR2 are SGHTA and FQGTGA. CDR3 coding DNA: TGTGCCAGCAGCTTATCCCCCCCAAAAACTAGCGGGGGGTACAATGAGCAGTTCTTC. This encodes CASSLSPPKTSGGYNEQFF.

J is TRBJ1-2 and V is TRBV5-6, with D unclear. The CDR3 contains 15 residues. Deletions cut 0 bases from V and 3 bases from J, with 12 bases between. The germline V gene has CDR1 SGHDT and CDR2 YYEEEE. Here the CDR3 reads CASSLADTPYYGYTF. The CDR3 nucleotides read TGTGCCAGCAGCTTGGCCGACACCCCTTACTATGGCTACACCTTC.

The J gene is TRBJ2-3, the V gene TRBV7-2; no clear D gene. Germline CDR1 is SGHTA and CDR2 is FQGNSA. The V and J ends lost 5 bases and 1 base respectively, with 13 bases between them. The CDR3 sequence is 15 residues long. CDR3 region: CASSPWASGTDTQYF. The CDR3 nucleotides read TGTGCCAGCAGCCCCTGGGCTTCCGGCACAGATACGCAGTATTTT.

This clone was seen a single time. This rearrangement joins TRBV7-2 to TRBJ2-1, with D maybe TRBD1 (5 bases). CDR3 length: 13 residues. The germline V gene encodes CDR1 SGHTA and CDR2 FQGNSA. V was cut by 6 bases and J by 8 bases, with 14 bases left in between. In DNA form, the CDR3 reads TGTGCCAGCAGTTTAAATAGGGGCTATGAGCAGTTCTTC. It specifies CASSLNRGYEQFF.

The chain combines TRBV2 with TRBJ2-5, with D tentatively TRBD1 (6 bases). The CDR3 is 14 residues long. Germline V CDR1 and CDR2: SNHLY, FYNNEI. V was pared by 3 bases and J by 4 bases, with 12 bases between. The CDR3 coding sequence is TGTGCCAGCAGTGACGTAGGCAGGGGAGAGACCCAGTACTTC. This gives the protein CASSDVGRGETQYF.

The CDR3 nucleotides read TGTGCCAGCAGCTATACAGGGTTCGGAGACAATGAGCAGTTCTTC. This codes for CASSYTGFGDNEQFF. This sequence joins TRBV7-3 and TRBJ2-1, with D possibly TRBD1 on 6 matching bases. Trimming removed 4 bases at V and 5 bases at J, with 15 bases between. Germline V gene lookup returns CDR1 SGHTA and CDR2 FQGTGA. There are 15 residues in the CDR3.

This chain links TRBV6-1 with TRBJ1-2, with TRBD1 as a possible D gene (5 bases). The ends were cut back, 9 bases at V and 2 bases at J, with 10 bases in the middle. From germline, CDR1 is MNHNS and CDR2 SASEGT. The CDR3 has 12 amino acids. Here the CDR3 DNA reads TGTGCCAGTGACAGCAGGAACTATGGCTACACCTTC. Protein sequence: CASDSRNYGYTF.

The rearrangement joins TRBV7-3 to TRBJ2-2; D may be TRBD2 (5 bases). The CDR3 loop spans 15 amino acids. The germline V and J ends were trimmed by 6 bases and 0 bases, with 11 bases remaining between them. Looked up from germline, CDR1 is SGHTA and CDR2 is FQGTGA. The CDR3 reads CASRSGLTNTGELFF. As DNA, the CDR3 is TGTGCCAGCAGATCCGGACTGACGAACACCGGGGAGCTGTTTTTT.

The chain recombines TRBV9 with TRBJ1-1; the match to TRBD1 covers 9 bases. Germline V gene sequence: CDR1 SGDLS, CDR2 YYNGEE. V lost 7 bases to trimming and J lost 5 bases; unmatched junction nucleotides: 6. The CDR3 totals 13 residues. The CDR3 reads CASSRDRATEAFF. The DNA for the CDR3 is TGTGCCAGCTCTCGGGACAGGGCGACTGAAGCTTTCTTT.